The next 2 T cell receptor beta chains were all read from a single sample in a study of blood T cell repertoires in COVID-19. Some clones are missing from TCRdb's copy, which holds only in-frame ones; the method was immunoSEQ multiplex PCR. Of 65,000 or so clones listed, approximately 80% are singletons. Input material: peripheral blood. Source of these receptors: a man younger than 45 with COVID-19, enrolled during active disease.

In DNA, the CDR3 is TGTGCCAGCAGCTTCTCGGGGACCTACAATGAGCAGTTCTTC. It encodes CASSFSGTYNEQFF. The V gene is TRBV7-2, the J gene TRBJ2-1, with TRBD2 as a possible D gene (5 bases). The V end lost 3 bases, the J end lost 2 bases, and 8 bases lay between the germline ends. This CDR3 spans 14 amino acids. CDR1 and CDR2 (germline): SGHTA, FQGNSA.

CDR3 in amino acids: CASSDRGRQANTEAFF. For the CDR3, the DNA is TGTGCCAGCAGTGATAGAGGGAGACAGGCGAACACTGAAGCTTTCTTT. V and J are TRBV25-1 and TRBJ1-1; a weak D match, TRBD1 (6 bases). The V gene's germline CDR1 is MGHDK and CDR2 SYGVNS. V dropped 3 bases and J dropped 1 base, with 15 bases sitting between them. This CDR3 comprises 16 residues.